A few counts support the clone carrying this T cell receptor (beta chain). This entry belongs to a study of T cell changes during pregnancy in multiple sclerosis. The CDR3 extends over 15 amino acids. V was pared by 0 bases and J by 7 bases, with 10 bases between. Per the germline V gene, CDR1 is SGHTA and CDR2 is FQGTGA. Here immunoSEQ multiplex PCR was the method, and the copy in TCRdb shows in-frame clones only, minus some. The table lists about 110,000 clones, just over 90% of them singletons, with around 3.5% in the top ten. This TCR was recovered from a female donor with multiple sclerosis, enrolled in a pregnancy study. Sequenced material: peripheral blood, taken after pregnancy. The chain recombines TRBV7-3 with TRBJ1-6; tentatively, D is TRBD1 (6 bases). The CDR3 sequence is CASSLTGGLNSPLHF. The CDR3 nucleotides read TGTGCCAGCAGCTTAACCGGGGGGCTGAATTCACCCCTCCACTTT.